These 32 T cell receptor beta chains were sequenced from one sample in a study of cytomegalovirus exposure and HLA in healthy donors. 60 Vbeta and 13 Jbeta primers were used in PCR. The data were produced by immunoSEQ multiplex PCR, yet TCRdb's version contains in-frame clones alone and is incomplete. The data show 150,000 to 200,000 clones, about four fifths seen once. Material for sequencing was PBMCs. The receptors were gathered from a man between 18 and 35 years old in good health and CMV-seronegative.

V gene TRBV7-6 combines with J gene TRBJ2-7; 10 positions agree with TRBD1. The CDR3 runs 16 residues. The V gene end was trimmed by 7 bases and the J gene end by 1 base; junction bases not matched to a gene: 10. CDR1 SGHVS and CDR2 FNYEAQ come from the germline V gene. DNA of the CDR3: TGTGCCAGCACCTCAGGGCCGGGACAGGGGTCCTACGAGCAGTACTTC. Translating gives CASTSGPGQGSYEQYF.

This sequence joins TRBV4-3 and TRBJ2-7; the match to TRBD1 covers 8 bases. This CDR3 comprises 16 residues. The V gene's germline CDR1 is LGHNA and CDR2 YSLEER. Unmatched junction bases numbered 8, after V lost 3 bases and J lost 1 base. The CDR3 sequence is CASSQAGTGPSYEQYF. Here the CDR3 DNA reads TGCGCCAGCAGCCAGGCCGGGACAGGCCCTTCCTACGAGCAGTACTTC.

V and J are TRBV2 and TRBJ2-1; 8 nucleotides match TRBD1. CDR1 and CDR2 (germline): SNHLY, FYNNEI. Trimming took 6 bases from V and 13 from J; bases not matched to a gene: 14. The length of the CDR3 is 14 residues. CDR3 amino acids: CASRGTGQDREQFF. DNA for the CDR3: TGTGCCAGCAGGGGGACAGGCCAGGATAGGGAACAGTTCTTC.

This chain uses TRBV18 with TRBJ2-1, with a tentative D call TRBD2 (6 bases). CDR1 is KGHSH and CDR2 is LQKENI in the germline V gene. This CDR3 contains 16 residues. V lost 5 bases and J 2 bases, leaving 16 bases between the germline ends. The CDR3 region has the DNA TGTGCCAGCTCAGCCCGAGGAGCGGGCGCCTACAATGAGCAGTTCTTC. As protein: CASSARGAGAYNEQFF. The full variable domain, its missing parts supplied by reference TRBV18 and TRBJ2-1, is NAGVMQNPRHLVRRRGQEARLRCSPMKGHSHVYWYRQLPEEGLKFMVYLQKENIIDESGMPKERFSAEFPKEGPSILRIQQVVRGDSAAYFCASSARGAGAYNEQFFGPGTRLTVL.

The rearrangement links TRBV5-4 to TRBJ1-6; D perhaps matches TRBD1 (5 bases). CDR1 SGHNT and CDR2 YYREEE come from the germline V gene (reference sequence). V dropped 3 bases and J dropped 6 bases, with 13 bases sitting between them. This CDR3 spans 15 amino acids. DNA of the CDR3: TGTGCCAGCAGCTCCCAGTCCCAGGGTAATTCACCCCTCCACTTT. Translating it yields CASSSQSQGNSPLHF.

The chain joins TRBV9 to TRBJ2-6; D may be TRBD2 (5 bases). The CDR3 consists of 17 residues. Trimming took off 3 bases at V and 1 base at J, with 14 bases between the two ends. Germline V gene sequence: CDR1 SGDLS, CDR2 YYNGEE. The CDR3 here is CASSGRGLLSGANVLTF. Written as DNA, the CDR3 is TGTGCCAGCAGCGGTAGAGGACTGTTATCTGGGGCCAACGTCCTGACTTTC.

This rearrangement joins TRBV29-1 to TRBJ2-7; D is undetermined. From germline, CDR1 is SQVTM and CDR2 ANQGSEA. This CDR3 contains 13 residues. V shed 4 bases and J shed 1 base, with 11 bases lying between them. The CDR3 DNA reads TGCAGCGTTGGATTACAGATGTCCTACGAGCAGTACTTC. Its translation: CSVGLQMSYEQYF.

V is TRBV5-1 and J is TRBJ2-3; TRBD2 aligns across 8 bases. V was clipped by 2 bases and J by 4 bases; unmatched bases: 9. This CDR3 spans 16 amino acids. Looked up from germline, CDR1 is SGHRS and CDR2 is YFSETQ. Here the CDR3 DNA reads TGCGCCAGCAGCTTTGAGGGACTAGTTAAGGCAGATACGCAGTATTTT. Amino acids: CASSFEGLVKADTQYF.

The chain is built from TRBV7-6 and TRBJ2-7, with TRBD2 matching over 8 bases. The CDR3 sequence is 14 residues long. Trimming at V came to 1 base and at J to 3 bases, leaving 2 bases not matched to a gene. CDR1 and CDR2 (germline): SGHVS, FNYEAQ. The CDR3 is CASSLGLAGYEQYF. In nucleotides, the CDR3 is TGTGCCAGCAGCTTAGGCCTAGCGGGCTACGAGCAGTACTTC.

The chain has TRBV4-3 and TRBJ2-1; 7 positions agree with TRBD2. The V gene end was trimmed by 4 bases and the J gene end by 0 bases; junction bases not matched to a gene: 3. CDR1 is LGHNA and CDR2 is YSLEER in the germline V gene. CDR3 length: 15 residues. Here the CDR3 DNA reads TGCGCCAGCAGCCGCGGCGGGGGCTCCTACAATGAGCAGTTCTTC. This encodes CASSRGGGSYNEQFF.

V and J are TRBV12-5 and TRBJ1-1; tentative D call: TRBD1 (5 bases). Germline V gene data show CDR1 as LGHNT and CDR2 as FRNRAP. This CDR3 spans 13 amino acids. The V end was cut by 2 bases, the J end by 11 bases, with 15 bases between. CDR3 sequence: CASGLTPPGGAFF. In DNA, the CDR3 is TGTGCTAGTGGTTTGACCCCCCCTGGGGGGGCTTTCTTT.

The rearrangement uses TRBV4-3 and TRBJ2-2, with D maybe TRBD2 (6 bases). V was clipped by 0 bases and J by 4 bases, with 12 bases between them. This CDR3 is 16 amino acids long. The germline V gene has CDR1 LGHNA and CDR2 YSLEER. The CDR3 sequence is CASSQDRVGSTGELFF. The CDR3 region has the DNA TGCGCCAGCAGCCAAGATCGTGTCGGGAGCACCGGGGAGCTGTTTTTT.

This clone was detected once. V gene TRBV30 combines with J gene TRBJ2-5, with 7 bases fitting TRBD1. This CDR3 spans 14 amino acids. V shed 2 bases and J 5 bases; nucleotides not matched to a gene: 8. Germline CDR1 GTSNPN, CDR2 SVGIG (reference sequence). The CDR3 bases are TGTGCCTGGAGTCCAGGGGGTGCGAGGGAGACCCAGTACTTC. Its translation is CAWSPGGARETQYF.

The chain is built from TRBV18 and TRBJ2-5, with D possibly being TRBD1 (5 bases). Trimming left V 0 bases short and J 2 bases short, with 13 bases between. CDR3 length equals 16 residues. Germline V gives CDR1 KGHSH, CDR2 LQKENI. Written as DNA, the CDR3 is TGTGCCAGCTCACCACCGTTAGGGGCAGGTCAAGAGACCCAGTACTTC. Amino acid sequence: CASSPPLGAGQETQYF.

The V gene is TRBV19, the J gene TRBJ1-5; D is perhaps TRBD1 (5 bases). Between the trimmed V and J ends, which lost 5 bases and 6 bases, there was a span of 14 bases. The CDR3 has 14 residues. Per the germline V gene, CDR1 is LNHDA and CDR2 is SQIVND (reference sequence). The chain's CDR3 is CASSSWGDGQPQHF. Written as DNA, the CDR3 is TGTGCCAGTAGTTCATGGGGGGACGGTCAGCCCCAGCATTTT.

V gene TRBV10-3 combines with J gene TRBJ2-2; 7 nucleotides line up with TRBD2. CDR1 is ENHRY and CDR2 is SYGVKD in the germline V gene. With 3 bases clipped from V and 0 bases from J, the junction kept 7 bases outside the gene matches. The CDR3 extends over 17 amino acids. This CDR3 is CAISDPTSPSNTGELFF. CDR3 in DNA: TGTGCCATCAGTGACCCGACTAGCCCATCGAACACCGGGGAGCTGTTTTTT.

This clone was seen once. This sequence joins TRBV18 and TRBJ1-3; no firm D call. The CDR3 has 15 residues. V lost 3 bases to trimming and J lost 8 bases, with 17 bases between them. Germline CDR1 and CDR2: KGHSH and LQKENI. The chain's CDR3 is CASSPSSTARDTIYF. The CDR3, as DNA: TGTGCCAGCTCACCCTCATCAACGGCACGGGACACCATATATTTT.

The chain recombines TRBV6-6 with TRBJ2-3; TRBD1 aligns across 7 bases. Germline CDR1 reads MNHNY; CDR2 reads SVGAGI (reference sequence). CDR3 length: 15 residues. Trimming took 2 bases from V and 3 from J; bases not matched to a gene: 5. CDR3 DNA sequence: TGTGCCAGCAGTTACGCGCGACAGGGAACAGATACGCAGTATTTT. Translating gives CASSYARQGTDTQYF.

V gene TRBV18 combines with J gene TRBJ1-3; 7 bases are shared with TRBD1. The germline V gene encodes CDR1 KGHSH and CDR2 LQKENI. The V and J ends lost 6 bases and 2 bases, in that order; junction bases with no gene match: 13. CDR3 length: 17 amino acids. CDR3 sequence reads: CASSHTDRVSTGNTIYF. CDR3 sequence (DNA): TGTGCCAGCTCCCACACTGACAGGGTCTCAACTGGAAACACCATATATTTT.

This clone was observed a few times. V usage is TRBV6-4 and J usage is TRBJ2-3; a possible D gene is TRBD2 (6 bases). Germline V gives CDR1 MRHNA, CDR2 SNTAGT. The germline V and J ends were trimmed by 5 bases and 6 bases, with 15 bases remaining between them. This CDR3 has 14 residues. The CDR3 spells CASSQTSWGDTQYF. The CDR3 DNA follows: TGTGCCAGCAGTCAAACTAGCTGGGGCGATACGCAGTATTTT.

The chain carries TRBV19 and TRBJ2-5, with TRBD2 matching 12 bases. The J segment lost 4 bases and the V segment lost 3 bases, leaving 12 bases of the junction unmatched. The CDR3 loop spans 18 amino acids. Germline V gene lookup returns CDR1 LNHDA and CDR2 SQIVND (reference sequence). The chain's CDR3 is CASSIRLAGAREGETQYF. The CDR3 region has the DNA TGTGCCAGTAGTATTCGACTAGCGGGAGCGAGGGAGGGAGAGACCCAGTACTTC.

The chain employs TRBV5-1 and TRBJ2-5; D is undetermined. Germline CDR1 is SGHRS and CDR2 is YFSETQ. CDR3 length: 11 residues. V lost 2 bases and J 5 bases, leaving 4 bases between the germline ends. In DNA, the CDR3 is TGCGCCAGCAGCTTCTCGGAGACCCAGTACTTC. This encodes CASSFSETQYF.

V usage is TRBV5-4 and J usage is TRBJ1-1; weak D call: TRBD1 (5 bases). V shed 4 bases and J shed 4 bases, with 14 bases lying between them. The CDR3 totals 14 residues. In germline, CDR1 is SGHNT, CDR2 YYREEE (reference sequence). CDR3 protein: CASSPLRAITEAFF. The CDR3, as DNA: TGTGCCAGCAGCCCACTCAGGGCTATCACTGAAGCTTTCTTT.

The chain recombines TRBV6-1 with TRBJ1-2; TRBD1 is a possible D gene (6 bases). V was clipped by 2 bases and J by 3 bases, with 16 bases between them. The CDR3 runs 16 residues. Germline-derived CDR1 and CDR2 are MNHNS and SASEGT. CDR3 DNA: TGTGCCAGCAGTGAAATACCCGGACAGTCTCACTATGGCTACACCTTC. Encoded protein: CASSEIPGQSHYGYTF.

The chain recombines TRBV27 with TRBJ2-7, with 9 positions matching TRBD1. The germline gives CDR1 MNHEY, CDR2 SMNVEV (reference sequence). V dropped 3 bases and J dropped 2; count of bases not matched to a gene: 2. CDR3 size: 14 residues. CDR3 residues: CASSFTGGPYEQYF. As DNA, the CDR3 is TGTGCCAGCAGTTTTACAGGGGGCCCCTACGAGCAGTACTTC.

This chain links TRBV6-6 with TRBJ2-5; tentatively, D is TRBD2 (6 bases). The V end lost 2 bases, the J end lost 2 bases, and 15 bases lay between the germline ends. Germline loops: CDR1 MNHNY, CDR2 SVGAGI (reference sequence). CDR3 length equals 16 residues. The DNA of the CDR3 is TGTGCCAGCAGTTACGCCCCTCGGGGGAAACAAGAGACCCAGTACTTC. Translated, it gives CASSYAPRGKQETQYF.

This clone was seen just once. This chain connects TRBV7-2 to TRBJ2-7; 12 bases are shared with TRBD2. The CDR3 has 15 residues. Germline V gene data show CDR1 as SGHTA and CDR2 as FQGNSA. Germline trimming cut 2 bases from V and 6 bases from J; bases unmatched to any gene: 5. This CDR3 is CASSLRLAGVGEQYF. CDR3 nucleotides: TGTGCCAGCAGCTTAAGACTAGCGGGAGTCGGCGAGCAGTACTTC.

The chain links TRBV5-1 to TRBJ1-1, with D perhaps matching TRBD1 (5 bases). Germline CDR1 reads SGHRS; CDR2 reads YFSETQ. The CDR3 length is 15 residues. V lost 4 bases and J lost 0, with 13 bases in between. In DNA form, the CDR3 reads TGCGCCAGCAGCCCCGGGGGGGTCATGAACACTGAAGCTTTCTTT. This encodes CASSPGGVMNTEAFF. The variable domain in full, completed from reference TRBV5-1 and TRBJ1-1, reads KAGVTQTPRYLIKTRGQQVTLSCSPISGHRSVSWYQQTPGQGLQFLFEYFSETQRNKGNFPGRFSGRQFSNSRSEMNVSTLELGDSALYLCASSPGGVMNTEAFFGQGTRLTVV.

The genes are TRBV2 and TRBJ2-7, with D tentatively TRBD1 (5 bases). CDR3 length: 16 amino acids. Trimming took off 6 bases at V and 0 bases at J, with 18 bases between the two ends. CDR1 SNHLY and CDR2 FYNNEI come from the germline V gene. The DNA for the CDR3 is TGTGCCAGCAGGGCTCGAAGGGGAAGGGGCTCCTACGAGCAGTACTTC. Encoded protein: CASRARRGRGSYEQYF.

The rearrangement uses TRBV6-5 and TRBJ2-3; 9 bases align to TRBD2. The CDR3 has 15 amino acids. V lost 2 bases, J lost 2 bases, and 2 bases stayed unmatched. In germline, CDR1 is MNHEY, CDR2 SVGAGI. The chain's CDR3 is CASSYLAGPTDTQYF. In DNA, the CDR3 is TGTGCCAGCAGTTACCTAGCGGGACCCACAGATACGCAGTATTTT.

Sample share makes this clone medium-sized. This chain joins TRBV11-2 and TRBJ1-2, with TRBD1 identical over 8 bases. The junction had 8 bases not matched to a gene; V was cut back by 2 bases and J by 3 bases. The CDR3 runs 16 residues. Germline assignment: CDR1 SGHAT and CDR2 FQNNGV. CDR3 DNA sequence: TGTGCCAGCAGCTTAATTCCGGGACAGGTGGACTATGGCTACACCTTC. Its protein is CASSLIPGQVDYGYTF. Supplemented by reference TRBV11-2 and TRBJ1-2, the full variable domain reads EAGVAQSPRYKIIEKRQSVAFWCNPISGHATLYWYQQILGQGPKLLIQFQNNGVVDDSQLPKDRFSAERLKGVDSTLKIQPAKLEDSAVYLCASSLIPGQVDYGYTFGSGTRLTVV.

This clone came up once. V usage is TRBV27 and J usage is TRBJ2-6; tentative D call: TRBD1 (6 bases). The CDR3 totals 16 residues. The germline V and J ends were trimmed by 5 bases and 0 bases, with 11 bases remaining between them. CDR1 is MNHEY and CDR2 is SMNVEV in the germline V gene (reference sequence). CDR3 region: CASSKGVLSGANVLTF. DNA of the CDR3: TGTGCCAGCAGTAAGGGGGTCCTCTCTGGGGCCAACGTCCTGACTTTC.